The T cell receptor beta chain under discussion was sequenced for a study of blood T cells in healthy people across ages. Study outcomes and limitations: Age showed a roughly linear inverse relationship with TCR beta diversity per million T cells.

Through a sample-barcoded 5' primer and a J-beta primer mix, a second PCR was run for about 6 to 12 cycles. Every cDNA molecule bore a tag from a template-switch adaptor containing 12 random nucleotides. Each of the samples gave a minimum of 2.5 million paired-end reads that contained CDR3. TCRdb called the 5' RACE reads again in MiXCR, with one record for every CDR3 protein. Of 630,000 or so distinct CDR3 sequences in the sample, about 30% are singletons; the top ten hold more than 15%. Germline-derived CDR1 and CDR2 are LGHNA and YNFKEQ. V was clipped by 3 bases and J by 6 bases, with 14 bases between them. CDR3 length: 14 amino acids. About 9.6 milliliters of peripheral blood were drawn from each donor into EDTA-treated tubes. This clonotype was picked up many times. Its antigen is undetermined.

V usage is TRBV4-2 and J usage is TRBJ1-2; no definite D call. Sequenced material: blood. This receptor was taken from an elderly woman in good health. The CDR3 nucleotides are TGTGCCAGCAGCCACGACACCGAATCACATGGCTACACCTTC. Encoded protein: CASSHDTESHGYTF.